The T cell receptor (beta chain) under discussion was sequenced for a study of T cell repertoires in cytomegalovirus infection. Study summary: From public TCR beta signatures came an indication of both CMV infection and matching HLA type.

The CDR3 loop spans 15 amino acids. V lost 5 bases, J lost 3 bases, and 7 bases stayed unmatched. Germline assignment: CDR1 LNHNV and CDR2 YYDKDF (reference sequence). TCRdb re-analysed the reads in MiXCR, keeping a single row per CDR3 protein. The top ten clones hold around 14% of a sample with fewer than 300,000 distinct CDR3 sequences, about 23% of them seen once. The gene calls are TRBV15 and TRBJ2-3, with 8 bases aligning to TRBD2. The clonotype originates from a human donor in good health (CMV status not recorded). Some clones in this sample may be carry-over from other donors' samples. Sequencing was carried out using PBMCs. CDR3 nucleotides: TGTGCCACCAGCGCCGCGAGCGGGAGTACAGATACGCAGTATTTT. It codes for CATSAASGSTDTQYF.